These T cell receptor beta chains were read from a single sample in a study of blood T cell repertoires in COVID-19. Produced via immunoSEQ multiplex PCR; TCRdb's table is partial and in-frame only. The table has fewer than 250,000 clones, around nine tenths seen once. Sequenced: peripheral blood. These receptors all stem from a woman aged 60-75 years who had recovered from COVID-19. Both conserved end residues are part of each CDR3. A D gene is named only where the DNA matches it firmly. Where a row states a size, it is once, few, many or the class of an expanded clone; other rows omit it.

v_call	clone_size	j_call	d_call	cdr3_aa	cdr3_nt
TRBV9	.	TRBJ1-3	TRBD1	CASSDYRGAGNTIYF	TGTGCCAGCAGTGACTACAGGGGAGCTGGAAACACCATATATTTT
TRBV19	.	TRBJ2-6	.	CASKDRKTSGANVLTF	TGTGCCAGTAAAGATAGAAAGACATCTGGGGCCAACGTCCTGACTTTC
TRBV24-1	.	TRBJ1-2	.	CATSAPGTYGYTF	TGTGCCACCAGTGCCCCCGGGACTTATGGCTACACCTTC
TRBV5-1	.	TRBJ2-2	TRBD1	CASNTGGLTGELFF	TGCGCCAGCAACACAGGGGGGCTCACCGGGGAGCTGTTTTTT
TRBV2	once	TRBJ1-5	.	CASMQALSNQPQHF	TGTGCCAGCATGCAGGCCCTCAGCAATCAGCCCCAGCATTTT
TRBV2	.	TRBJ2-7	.	CASQGSYEQYF	TGTGCCAGCCAGGGGTCGTACGAGCAGTACTTC
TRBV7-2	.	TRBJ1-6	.	CASSPDGRQGRYNSPLHF	TGTGCCAGCAGCCCTGACGGGAGGCAGGGGCGTTATAATTCACCCCTCCACTTT
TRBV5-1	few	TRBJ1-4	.	CASSYANEKLFF	TGCGCCAGCAGCTATGCGAATGAAAAACTGTTTTTT
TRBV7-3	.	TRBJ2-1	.	CASSDQPLEANEQFF	TGTGCCAGCAGCGACCAGCCCCTCGAGGCCAATGAGCAGTTCTTC
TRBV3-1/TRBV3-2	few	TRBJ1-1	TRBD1	CASSQAGGAVKAFF	TGTGCCAGCAGCCAAGCAGGGGGCGCGGTAAAAGCTTTCTTT
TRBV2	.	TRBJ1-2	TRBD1	CASSDGQVRRGYTF	TGTGCCAGCAGTGACGGACAGGTCCGACGTGGCTACACCTTC
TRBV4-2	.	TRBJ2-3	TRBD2	CASSQETSGHTDTQYF	TGTGCCAGCAGCCAAGAAACTAGCGGCCACACAGATACGCAGTATTTT
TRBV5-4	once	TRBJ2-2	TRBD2	CASSFPQTSGGGTGELFF	TGTGCCAGCAGCTTCCCCCAGACTAGCGGGGGGGGCACCGGGGAGCTGTTTTTT
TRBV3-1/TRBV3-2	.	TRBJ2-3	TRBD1	CASRQTGGVDTQYF	TGTGCCAGCAGACAGACAGGGGGCGTAGATACGCAGTATTTT
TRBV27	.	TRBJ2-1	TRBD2	CASSLGLAGGLGEQFF	TGTGCCAGCAGTTTGGGACTAGCGGGGGGGCTCGGTGAGCAGTTCTTC
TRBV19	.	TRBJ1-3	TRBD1	CASKAPRGNTGNTIYF	TGTGCCAGTAAGGCCCCCAGGGGGAATACTGGAAACACCATATATTTT
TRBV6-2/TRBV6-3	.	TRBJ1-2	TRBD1	CASSYRQGPGYTF	TGTGCCAGCAGTTATCGACAGGGGCCGGGCTACACCTTC
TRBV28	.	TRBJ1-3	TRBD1	CASSLQGWGTIYF	TGTGCCAGCAGTCTACAGGGGTGGGGCACCATATATTTT
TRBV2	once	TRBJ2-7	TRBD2	CASKGLAGPHEQYF	TGTGCCAGCAAGGGACTAGCGGGTCCCCACGAGCAGTACTTC
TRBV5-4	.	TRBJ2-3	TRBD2	CASSFAGGATDTQYF	TGTGCCAGCAGCTTTGCCGGGGGGGCGACAGATACGCAGTATTTT
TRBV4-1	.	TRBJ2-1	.	CASSLGAHNEQFF	TGCGCCAGCTCGTTGGGGGCACACAATGAGCAGTTCTTC
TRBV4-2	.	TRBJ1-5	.	CASSQDYNDQPQHF	TGTGCCAGCAGCCAAGATTACAACGATCAGCCCCAGCATTTT
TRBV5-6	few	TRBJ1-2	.	CASSPEVGMSGYTF	TGTGCCAGCAGCCCCGAGGTCGGAATGAGTGGCTACACCTTC
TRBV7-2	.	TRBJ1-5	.	CASSFNRAYSNQPQHF	TGTGCCAGCAGCTTTAACAGGGCTTATAGCAATCAGCCCCAGCATTTT
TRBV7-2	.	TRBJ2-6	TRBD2	CASSPGGVGANVLTF	TGTGCCAGCAGCCCCGGGGGGGTAGGGGCCAACGTCCTGACTTTC
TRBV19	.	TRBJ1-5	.	CASRNRVGNQPQHF	TGTGCCAGTAGAAACAGGGTTGGCAATCAGCCCCAGCATTTT
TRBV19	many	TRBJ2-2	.	CASSQTYANTGELFF	TGTGCCAGCTCCCAAACTTACGCGAACACCGGGGAGCTGTTTTTT
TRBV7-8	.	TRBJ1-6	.	CASTGTSTAYNSPLHF	TGTGCCAGCACCGGGACATCAACGGCATATAATTCACCCCTCCACTTT
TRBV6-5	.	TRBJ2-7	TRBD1	CASSYGTGVLGEQYF	TGTGCCAGCAGTTACGGGACAGGGGTCTTGGGCGAGCAGTACTTC
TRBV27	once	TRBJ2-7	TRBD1	CASSPRGPAVYEQYF	TGTGCCAGCAGTCCCAGGGGGCCGGCGGTCTACGAGCAGTACTTC
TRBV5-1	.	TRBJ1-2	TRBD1	CASSWETGGYGYTF	TGCGCCAGCAGTTGGGAGACAGGGGGCTATGGCTACACCTTC
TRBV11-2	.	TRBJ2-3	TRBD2	CASSRRTSGVTDTQYF	TGTGCCAGCAGCCGACGGACTAGCGGGGTTACAGATACGCAGTATTTT
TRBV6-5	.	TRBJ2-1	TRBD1	CASRDRGYNEQFF	TGTGCCAGCAGGGACAGGGGCTACAATGAGCAGTTCTTC
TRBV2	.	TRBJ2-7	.	CASSDRISYEQYF	TGTGCCAGCAGCGACAGGATCTCCTACGAGCAGTACTTC
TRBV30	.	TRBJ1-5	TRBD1	CAWRAHRGQWGNQPQHF	TGTGCCTGGAGGGCCCACAGGGGTCAATGGGGCAATCAGCCCCAGCATTTT
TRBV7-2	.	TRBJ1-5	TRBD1	CASSFTGTGVGQPQHF	TGTGCCAGCAGCTTTACCGGGACAGGGGTCGGTCAGCCCCAGCATTTT
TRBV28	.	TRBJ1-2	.	CASSFHPSLNYGYTF	TGTGCCAGCAGTTTTCATCCTAGCCTTAACTATGGCTACACCTTC
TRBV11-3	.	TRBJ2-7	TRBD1	CASSETGYEQYF	TGTGCCAGCAGCGAGACAGGGTACGAGCAGTACTTC
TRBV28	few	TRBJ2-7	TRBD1	CASTGGQGSYEQYF	TGTGCCAGCACAGGGGGACAGGGATCTTACGAGCAGTACTTC
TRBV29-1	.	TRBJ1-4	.	CSVAYRVGTPQEKLFF	TGCAGCGTGGCCTATAGGGTAGGGACACCTCAGGAAAAACTGTTTTTT
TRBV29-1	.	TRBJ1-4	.	CSVEEGGQNLGKLFF	TGCAGCGTTGAAGAAGGGGGACAAAACTTAGGAAAACTGTTTTTT
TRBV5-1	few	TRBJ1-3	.	CASSLAQPGLEGTIYF	TGCGCCAGCAGCTTGGCCCAACCGGGCCTCGAGGGCACCATATATTTT
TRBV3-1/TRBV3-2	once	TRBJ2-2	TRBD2	CASTRTGGAGGELFF	TGTGCCAGCACCCGGACGGGGGGGGCCGGTGGGGAGCTGTTTTTT
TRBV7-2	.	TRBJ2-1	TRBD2	CASSLVGGGERNEQFF	TGTGCCAGCAGCTTAGTAGGTGGGGGGGAACGGAATGAGCAGTTCTTC
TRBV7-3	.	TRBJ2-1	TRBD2	CASSRWTSGVNEQFF	TGTGCCAGCAGCCGCTGGACTAGCGGGGTGAATGAGCAGTTCTTC
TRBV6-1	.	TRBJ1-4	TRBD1	CASSEVHRGLGGEKLFF	TGTGCCAGCAGTGAAGTACACAGGGGGCTGGGCGGTGAAAAACTGTTTTTT
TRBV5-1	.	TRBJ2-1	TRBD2	CASSLVPPTSGGPRTYNEQFF	TGCGCCAGCAGCTTGGTGCCTCCAACTAGCGGGGGGCCCCGGACCTACAATGAGCAGTTCTTC